The 19 T cell receptor beta chains in this list originate from one sample, sequenced in a study of Ad26.COV2.S vaccination and SARS-CoV-2 variants listed by TCRdb under 2021. Per the publication, the treatment or condition label means: 15 to 20 received Ad26.COV2.S at low or high dose, single or two shots; about 5 received placebo; per-sample allocation not given. Repertoires of vaccine and placebo recipients were sequenced from samples collected on day 63 after the first injection. Receptor amplification or capture employed the immunoSEQ multiplex PCR assay. Not all clones reach the TCRdb copy of this immuneACCESS table, which keeps in-frame sequences only. Checked studies attribute under half of the gap to unresolved V genes and leave the rest unexplained. The sample table holds 400,000 to 450,000 clones, of which 80% to 95% were seen once. 10% to 15% of the sample is held by the ten biggest clonotypes.

The sequenced sample was peripheral blood, obtained in a trial of Ad26.COV2.S vaccine versus placebo. All receptors come from a person aged 18 to 59 who received the Ad26.COV2.S COVID-19 vaccine or a placebo.

The CDR3 bases are TGTGCCACTAGCGGGAGTTACAATGAGCAGTTCTTC. Translated, it gives CATSGSYNEQFF. The rearrangement links TRBV5-6 to TRBJ2-1, with TRBD2 matching 10 bases. V was clipped by 9 bases and J by 4 bases; unmatched bases: 1. The germline V gene has CDR1 SGHDT and CDR2 YYEEEE. The CDR3 loop spans 12 amino acids.

The sample holds a few counts of this clone. V usage is TRBV5-1 and J usage is TRBJ1-6; 10 nucleotides match TRBD1. This CDR3 contains 15 residues. Trimming removed 2 bases from V and 10 bases from J; junction bases left unmatched: 6. The germline V gene has CDR1 SGHRS and CDR2 YFSETQ. The CDR3 sequence is CASSLSGTGESPLHF. As DNA, the CDR3 is TGCGCCAGCAGCTTATCCGGGACAGGGGAGTCACCCCTCCACTTT.

This chain links TRBV7-9 with TRBJ2-3; 13 nucleotides align to TRBD2. The CDR3 consists of 17 residues. The germline V gene has CDR1 SEHNR and CDR2 FQNEAQ (reference sequence). The J segment lost 1 base and the V segment lost 4 bases, leaving 5 bases of the junction unmatched. The CDR3 region is CASSSRLAGGRTDTQYF. For the CDR3, the DNA is TGTGCCAGCAGCTCCCGACTAGCGGGAGGACGCACAGATACGCAGTATTTT.

The chain couples TRBV5-4 to TRBJ2-5; 11 bases align to TRBD2. The germline gives CDR1 SGHNT, CDR2 YYREEE (reference sequence). This CDR3 comprises 15 residues. The trim removed 1 base at V and 5 bases at J, leaving 4 bases unmatched. The CDR3 bases are TGTGCCAGCAGCTTGAGACTAGCGGGAAAGGAGACCCAGTACTTC. This encodes CASSLRLAGKETQYF.

J is TRBJ1-5 and V is TRBV25-1; D ambiguous. The length of the CDR3 is 13 residues. Trimming pared 7 bases from V and 2 bases from J, leaving 9 bases between. Germline V gene data show CDR1 as MGHDK and CDR2 as SYGVNS. This chain's CDR3 is CASKGSGNQPQHF. The CDR3 DNA reads as TGTGCCAGCAAGGGCAGCGGCAATCAGCCCCAGCATTTT.

The chain links TRBV6-5 to TRBJ2-7; 9 positions match TRBD1. V shed 2 bases, J shed 3 bases, and the junction held 8 bases outside the gene matches. CDR1 and CDR2 from the germline V gene are MNHEY and SVGAGI. The CDR3 runs to 16 residues. The CDR3 sequence: CASSYRRNRGHYEQYF. CDR3 coding DNA: TGTGCCAGCAGTTACCGAAGAAACAGGGGGCACTACGAGCAGTACTTC.

The CDR3 loop is CATSRQPFRTGGTYEQYF. CDR3 nucleotides: TGTGCCACCAGCAGACAACCCTTTCGGACAGGGGGAACCTACGAGCAGTACTTC. The gene calls are TRBV15 and TRBJ2-7; 10 bases match TRBD1. This CDR3 spans 18 amino acids. V lost 2 bases and J lost 2; bases outside the gene matches: 12. Germline V gene data show CDR1 as LNHNV and CDR2 as YYDKDF (reference sequence).

The CDR3 spells CASSQGLASTGELFF. The CDR3 nucleotides read TGTGCCAGCAGCCAGGGACTAGCGTCCACCGGGGAGCTGTTTTTT. The rearrangement joins TRBV6-5 to TRBJ2-2, with 10 nucleotides matching TRBD2. J was trimmed by 4 bases and V by 6 bases; bases with no gene match: 5. The CDR3 runs to 15 residues. The germline V gene encodes CDR1 MNHEY and CDR2 SVGAGI.

The CDR3 reads CASSDQGQGSGKLFF. CDR3 in DNA: TGTGCCAGCAGTGACCAGGGACAGGGGTCGGGTAAACTGTTTTTT. The J gene is TRBJ1-4, the V gene TRBV2; 10 bases line up with TRBD1. J gave up 11 bases and V 3 bases, and 9 bases lay outside the gene matches. CDR3 length equals 15 residues. Germline V gene sequence: CDR1 SNHLY, CDR2 FYNNEI.

The chain carries TRBV5-4 and TRBJ2-5; TRBD2 matches at 11 bases. After removal of 3 bases from V and 6 bases from J, the junction contained 10 bases not matched to a gene. The CDR3 contains 16 residues. Germline assignment: CDR1 SGHNT and CDR2 YYREEE (reference sequence). CDR3 sequence (DNA): TGTGCCAGCAGCTACGGGACTAGCGGAGTGGCGAAGACCCAGTACTTC. Protein sequence: CASSYGTSGVAKTQYF.

The CDR3 loop is CASSPLQRGTQTFF. The CDR3 DNA follows: TGCGCCAGCAGCCCGCTTCAGAGGGGGACACAGACTTTCTTT. V is TRBV4-3 and J is TRBJ1-1; D is perhaps TRBD1 (6 bases). Germline-derived CDR1 and CDR2 are LGHNA and YSLEER. The CDR3 spans 14 residues. V lost 4 bases, J lost 12 bases, and 21 bases lay in between.

The J gene is TRBJ2-1, the V gene TRBV9; D unclear. The CDR3 totals 12 residues. V was clipped by 3 bases and J by 7 bases, with 8 bases between them. The V gene's germline CDR1 is SGDLS and CDR2 YYNGEE. The CDR3 nucleotides are TGTGCCAGCAGCGGAGCTGAGAATGAGCAGTTCTTC. Translated, it gives CASSGAENEQFF.

V gene TRBV18 combines with J gene TRBJ2-7; 12 bases agree with TRBD2. CDR3 length: 15 residues. Germline lookup yields CDR1 KGHSH and CDR2 LQKENI. V was pared by 3 bases and J by 1 base, with 1 base of the junction left unmatched. CDR3 bases: TGTGCCAGCTCACCGACTAGCGGGAGTTCCTACGAGCAGTACTTC. It codes for CASSPTSGSSYEQYF.

About this clone: Compared with germline, one end of the junction differs, possibly owing to a read error. This chain links TRBV6-1 with TRBJ2-7; D unresolved. CDR3 length: 11 residues. Germline CDR1 is MNHNS and CDR2 is SASEGT. The CDR3 loop reads CASREGSEQYF. The CDR3 nucleotides are TGTGCCAGCAGGGAAGGGTCCGAGCAGTACTTC.

The rearrangement joins TRBV6-2 or TRBV6-3 to TRBJ2-2; no definite D call. Germline CDR1 MNHEY, CDR2 SVGEGT. The CDR3 has 13 amino acids. Between the trimmed V and J ends, which lost 5 bases and 2 bases, there was a span of 6 bases. CDR3 loop: CASSPLNTGELFF. The CDR3 region has the DNA TGTGCCAGCAGTCCGCTCAACACCGGGGAGCTGTTTTTT.

This sequence joins TRBV28 and TRBJ2-5, with a weak D call TRBD2 (6 bases). The V end lost 3 bases, the J end lost 2 bases, and 34 bases lay between the germline ends. Germline V CDR1 and CDR2: MDHEN, SYDVKM. This CDR3 is 22 amino acids long. CDR3 bases: TGTGCCAGCAGTTTTTCGCCGGGAGTTGACGGGAGCCTGACATACACGCAAGAGACCCAGTACTTC. It is translated as CASSFSPGVDGSLTYTQETQYF.

The gene calls are TRBV7-2 and TRBJ2-6; the D is unclear. CDR3 length: 14 amino acids. CDR1 is SGHTA, CDR2 FQGNSA, per germline. Trimming took 2 bases from V and 1 from J, leaving 3 bases between them. The DNA for the CDR3 is TGTGCCAGCAGCTTAACTTCTGGGGCCAACGTCCTGACTTTC. It specifies CASSLTSGANVLTF.

The chain is built from TRBV11-2 and TRBJ2-2, with 9 bases lining up with TRBD1. Trimming at V came to 3 bases and at J to 3 bases, leaving 5 bases not matched to a gene. CDR1 is SGHAT and CDR2 is FQNNGV in the germline V gene. The CDR3 is 16 amino acids. The CDR3 coding sequence is TGTGCCAGCAGCTTCACAGGGGGCGCCTACACCGGGGAGCTGTTTTTT. Translating gives CASSFTGGAYTGELFF.

The V call is TRBV5-6, the J call TRBJ2-7, with 11 nucleotides matching TRBD2. From germline, CDR1 is SGHDT and CDR2 YYEEEE. This CDR3 is built from 15 residues. Germline trimming cut 4 bases from V and 4 bases from J; bases unmatched to any gene: 7. In DNA, the CDR3 is TGTGCCAGCAGCCTGGGACTAGCGGCCTATTACGAGCAGTACTTC. It translates to CASSLGLAAYYEQYF.